These 2 T cell receptor beta chains originate from one sample sequenced in a study of blood T cells in healthy people across ages. Alongside a J-beta primer mix, a sample-barcoded 5' primer served in a second PCR lasting about 7 to 11 cycles. TCRdb reanalysed the 5' RACE reads using MiXCR and keeps one entry per CDR3 protein. The sample contains roughly 1.4 million distinct CDR3 sequences, 55% to 75% of which appear only once. The sequenced sample consisted of blood. The source is a man between 18 and 29 years old in good health.

The chain carries TRBV29-1 and TRBJ1-5, with a weak D call TRBD1 (5 bases). The V end lost 4 bases, the J end lost 6 bases, and 10 bases lay between the germline ends. The CDR3 is 12 residues long. Germline CDR1 and CDR2: SQVTM and ANQGSEA. The CDR3 region has the DNA TGCAGCGTTGGAGGGGCCGGTCAGCCCCAGCATTTT. Encoded protein: CSVGGAGQPQHF.

The chain joins TRBV20-1 to TRBJ2-3, with D possibly matching TRBD2 (6 bases). Germline CDR1 is DFQATT and CDR2 is SNEGSKA (reference sequence). The CDR3 has 14 amino acids. Trimming stripped 0 bases from V and 4 bases from J, with 11 bases between. CDR3 region: CSARDPLAADTQYF. As DNA, the CDR3 is TGCAGTGCTAGAGACCCACTAGCCGCAGATACGCAGTATTTT.